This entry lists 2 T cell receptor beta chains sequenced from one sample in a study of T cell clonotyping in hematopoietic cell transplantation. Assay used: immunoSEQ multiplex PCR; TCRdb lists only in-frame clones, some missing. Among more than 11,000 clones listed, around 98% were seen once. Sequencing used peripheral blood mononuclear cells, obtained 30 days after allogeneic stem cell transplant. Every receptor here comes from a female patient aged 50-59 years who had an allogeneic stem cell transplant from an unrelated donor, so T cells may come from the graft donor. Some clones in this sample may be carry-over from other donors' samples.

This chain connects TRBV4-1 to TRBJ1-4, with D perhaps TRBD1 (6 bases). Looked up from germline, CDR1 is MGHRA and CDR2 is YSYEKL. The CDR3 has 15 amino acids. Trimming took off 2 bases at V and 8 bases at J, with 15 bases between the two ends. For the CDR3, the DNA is TGCGCCAGCAGCCAATTGGCAGGGGTAGAGGAAAAACTGTTTTTT. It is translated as CASSQLAGVEEKLFF.

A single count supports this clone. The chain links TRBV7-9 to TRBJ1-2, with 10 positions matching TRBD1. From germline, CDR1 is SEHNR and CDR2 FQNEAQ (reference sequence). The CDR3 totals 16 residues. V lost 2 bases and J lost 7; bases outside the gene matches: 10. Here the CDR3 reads CASSLLSGTGDPGYTF. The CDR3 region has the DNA TGTGCCAGCAGCTTACTTTCCGGGACAGGGGACCCTGGCTACACCTTC.